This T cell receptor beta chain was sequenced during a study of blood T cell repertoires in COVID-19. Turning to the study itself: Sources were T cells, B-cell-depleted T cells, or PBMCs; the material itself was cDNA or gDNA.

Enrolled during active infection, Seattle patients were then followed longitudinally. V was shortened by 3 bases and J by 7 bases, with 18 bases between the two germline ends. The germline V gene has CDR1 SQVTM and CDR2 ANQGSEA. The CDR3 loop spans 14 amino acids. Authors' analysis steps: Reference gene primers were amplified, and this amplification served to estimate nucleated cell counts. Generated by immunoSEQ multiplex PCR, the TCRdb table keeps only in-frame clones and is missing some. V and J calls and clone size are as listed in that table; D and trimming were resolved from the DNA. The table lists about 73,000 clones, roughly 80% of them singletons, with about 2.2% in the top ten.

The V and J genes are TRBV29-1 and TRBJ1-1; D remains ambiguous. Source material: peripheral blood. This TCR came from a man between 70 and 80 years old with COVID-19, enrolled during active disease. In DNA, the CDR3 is TGCAGCGTTGAGAGGGCGGGGTCGGTCATTGAAGCTTTCTTT. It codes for CSVERAGSVIEAFF. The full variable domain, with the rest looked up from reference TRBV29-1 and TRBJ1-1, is SAVISQKPSRDICQRGTSLTIQCQVDSQVTMMFWYRQQPGQSLTLIATANQGSEATYESGFVIDKFPISRPNLTFSTLTVSNMSPEDSSIYLCSVERAGSVIEAFFGQGTRLTVV.